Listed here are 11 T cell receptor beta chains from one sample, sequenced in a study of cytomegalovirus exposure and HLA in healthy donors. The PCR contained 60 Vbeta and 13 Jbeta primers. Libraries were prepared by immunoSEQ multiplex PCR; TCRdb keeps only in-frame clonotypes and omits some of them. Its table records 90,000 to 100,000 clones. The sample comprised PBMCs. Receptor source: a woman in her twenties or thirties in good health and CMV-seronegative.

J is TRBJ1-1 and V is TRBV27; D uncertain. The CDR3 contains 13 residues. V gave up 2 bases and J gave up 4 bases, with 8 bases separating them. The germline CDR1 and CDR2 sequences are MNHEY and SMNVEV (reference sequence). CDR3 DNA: TGTGCCAGCAGTTTAGGAGGAGGCACTGAAGCTTTCTTT. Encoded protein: CASSLGGGTEAFF.

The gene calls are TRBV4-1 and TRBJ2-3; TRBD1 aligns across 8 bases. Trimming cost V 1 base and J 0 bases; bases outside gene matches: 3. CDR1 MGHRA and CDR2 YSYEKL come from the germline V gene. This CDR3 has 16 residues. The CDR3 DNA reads TGCGCCAGCAGCCAAGCAGGGACAGGTAGCACAGATACGCAGTATTTT. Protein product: CASSQAGTGSTDTQYF.

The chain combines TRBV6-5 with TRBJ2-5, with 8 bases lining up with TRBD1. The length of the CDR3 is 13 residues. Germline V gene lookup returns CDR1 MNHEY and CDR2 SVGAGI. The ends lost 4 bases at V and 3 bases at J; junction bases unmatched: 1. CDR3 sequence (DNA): TGTGCCAGCAGTTCGGACAGGGAAGAGACCCAGTACTTC. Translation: CASSSDREETQYF.

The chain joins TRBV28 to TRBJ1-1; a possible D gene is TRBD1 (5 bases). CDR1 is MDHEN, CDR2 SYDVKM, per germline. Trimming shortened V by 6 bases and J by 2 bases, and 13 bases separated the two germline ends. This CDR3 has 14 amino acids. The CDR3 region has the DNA TGTGCCAGCAGCCCTGACAGAATTAACACTGAAGCTTTCTTT. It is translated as CASSPDRINTEAFF.

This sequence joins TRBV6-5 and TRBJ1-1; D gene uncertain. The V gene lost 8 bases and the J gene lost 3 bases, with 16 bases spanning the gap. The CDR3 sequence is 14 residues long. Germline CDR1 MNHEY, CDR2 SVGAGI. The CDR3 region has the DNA TGTGCCAGCGGACTATATAGGGAGGACACTGAAGCTTTCTTT. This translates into CASGLYREDTEAFF.

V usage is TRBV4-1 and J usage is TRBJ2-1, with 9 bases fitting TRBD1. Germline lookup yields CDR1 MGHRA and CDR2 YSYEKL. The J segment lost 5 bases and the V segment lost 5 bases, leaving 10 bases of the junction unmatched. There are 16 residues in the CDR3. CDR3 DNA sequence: TGCGCCAGCAGCGACGCGCGGGACAGGGCAGACAATGAGCAGTTCTTC. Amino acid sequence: CASSDARDRADNEQFF.

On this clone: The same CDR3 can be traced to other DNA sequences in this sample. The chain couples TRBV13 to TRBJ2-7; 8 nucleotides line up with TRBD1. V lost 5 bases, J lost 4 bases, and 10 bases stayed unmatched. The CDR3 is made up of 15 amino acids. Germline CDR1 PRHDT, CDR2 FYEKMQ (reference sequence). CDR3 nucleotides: TGTGCCAGCAGCCTCGGACAGGGCAGGGAGTACGAGCAGTACTTC. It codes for CASSLGQGREYEQYF.

CDR3 coding DNA: TGCGCCAGCAGCGCCCGCGGGTACAATGAGCAGTTCTTC. This gives the protein CASSARGYNEQFF. V and J are TRBV5-1 and TRBJ2-1; D is possibly TRBD2 (5 bases). The CDR3 spans 13 residues. Trimming stripped 4 bases from V and 4 bases from J, with 9 bases between. Germline CDR1 and CDR2: SGHRS and YFSETQ.

CDR3 protein: CASSLLIGTEAFF. Here the CDR3 DNA reads TGTGCCAGCAGCTTATTAATCGGCACTGAAGCTTTCTTT. This chain connects TRBV7-6 to TRBJ1-1; no clear D. This CDR3 comprises 13 residues. The germline V and J ends were trimmed by 2 bases and 4 bases, with 8 bases remaining between them. Germline CDR1 reads SGHVS; CDR2 reads FNYEAQ.

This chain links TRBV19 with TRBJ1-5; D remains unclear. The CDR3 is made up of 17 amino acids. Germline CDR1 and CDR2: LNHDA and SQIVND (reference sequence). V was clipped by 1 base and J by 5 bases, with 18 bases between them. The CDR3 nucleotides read TGTGCCAGTAGTATAGTAGGAGGCCAAATCTGGGATCAGCCCCAGCATTTT. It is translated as CASSIVGGQIWDQPQHF.

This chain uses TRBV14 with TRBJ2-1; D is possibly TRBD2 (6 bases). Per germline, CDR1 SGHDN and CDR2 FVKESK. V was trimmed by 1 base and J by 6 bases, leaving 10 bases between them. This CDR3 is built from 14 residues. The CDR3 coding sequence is TGTGCCAGCAGCCAAGTCTTGGGGGGCAATGAGCAGTTCTTC. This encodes CASSQVLGGNEQFF.